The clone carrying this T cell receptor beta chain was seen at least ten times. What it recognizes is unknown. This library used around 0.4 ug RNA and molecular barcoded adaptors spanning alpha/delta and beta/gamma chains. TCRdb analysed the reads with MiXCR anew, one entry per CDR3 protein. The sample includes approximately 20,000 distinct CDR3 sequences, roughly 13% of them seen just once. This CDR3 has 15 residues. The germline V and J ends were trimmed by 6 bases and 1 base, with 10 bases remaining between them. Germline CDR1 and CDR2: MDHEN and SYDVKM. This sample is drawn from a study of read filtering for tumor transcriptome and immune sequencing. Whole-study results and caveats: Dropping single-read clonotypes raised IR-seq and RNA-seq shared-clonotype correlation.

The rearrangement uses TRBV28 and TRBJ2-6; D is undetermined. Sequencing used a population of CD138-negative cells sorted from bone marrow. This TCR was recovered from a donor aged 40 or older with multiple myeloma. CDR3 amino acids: CASSPLGSGANVLTF. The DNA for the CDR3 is TGTGCCAGCAGCCCACTCGGATCTGGGGCCAACGTCCTGACTTTC.